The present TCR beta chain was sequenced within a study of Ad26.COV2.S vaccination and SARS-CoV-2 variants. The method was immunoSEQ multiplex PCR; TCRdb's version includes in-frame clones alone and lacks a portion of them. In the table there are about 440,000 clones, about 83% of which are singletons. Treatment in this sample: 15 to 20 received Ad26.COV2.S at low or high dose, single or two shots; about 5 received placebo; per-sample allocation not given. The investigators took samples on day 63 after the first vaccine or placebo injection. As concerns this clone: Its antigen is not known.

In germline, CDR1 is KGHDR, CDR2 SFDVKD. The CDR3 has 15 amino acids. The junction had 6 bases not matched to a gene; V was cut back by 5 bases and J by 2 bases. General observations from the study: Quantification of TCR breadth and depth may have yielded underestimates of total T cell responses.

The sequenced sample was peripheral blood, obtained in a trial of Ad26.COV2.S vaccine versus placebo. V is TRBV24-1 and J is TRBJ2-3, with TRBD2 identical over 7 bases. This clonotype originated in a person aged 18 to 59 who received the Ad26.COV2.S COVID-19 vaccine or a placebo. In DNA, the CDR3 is TGTGCCACCAGTGTCGGCGGGAGCATCACAGATACGCAGTATTTT. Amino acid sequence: CATSVGGSITDTQYF.